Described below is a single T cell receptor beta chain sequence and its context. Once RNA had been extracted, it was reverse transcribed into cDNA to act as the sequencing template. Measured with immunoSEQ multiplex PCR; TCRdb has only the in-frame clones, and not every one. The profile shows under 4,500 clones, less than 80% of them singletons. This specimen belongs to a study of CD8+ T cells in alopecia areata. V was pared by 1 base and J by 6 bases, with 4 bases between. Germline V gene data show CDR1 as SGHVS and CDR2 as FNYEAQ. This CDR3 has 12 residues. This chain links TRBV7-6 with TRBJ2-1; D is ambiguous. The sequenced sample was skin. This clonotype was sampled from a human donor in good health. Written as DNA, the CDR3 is TGTGCCAGCAGCTTAGTAGCCAATGAGCAGTTCTTC. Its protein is CASSLVANEQFF.